This note documents a single T cell receptor beta chain sequence. The sample comes from a study of cytomegalovirus exposure and HLA in healthy donors. The CDR3 covers 16 residues. V lost 5 bases and J lost 7; bases outside the gene matches: 10. Germline CDR1 and CDR2: LNHNV and YYDKDF (reference sequence). With 60 Vbeta and 13 Jbeta primers, the PCR was carried out. This table comes from immunoSEQ multiplex PCR, and its TCRdb copy is limited to in-frame clones, with some not included. The sample lists 150,000 to 200,000 clones, roughly 80% seen once, with around 3.5% in the top ten. Sequenced input: PBMCs. The clonotype was recovered from a man in his forties or fifties in good health and CMV-seropositive. The rearrangement links TRBV15 to TRBJ1-5, with 11 bases identical to TRBD1. CDR3 protein: CATSRDRGSAVQPQHF. The CDR3 DNA reads TGTGCCACCAGCCGGGACAGGGGGTCGGCCGTGCAGCCCCAGCATTTT. Looking up the rest from reference TRBV15 and TRBJ1-5 gives the full variable domain: DAMVIQNPRYQVTQFGKPVTLSCSQTLNHNVMYWYQQKSSQAPKLLFHYYDKDFNNEADTPDNFQSRRPNTSFCFLDIRSPGLGDTAMYLCATSRDRGSAVQPQHFGDGTRLSIL.